The next 7 T cell receptor beta chains were all read from a single sample in a study of cytomegalovirus exposure and HLA in healthy donors. The PCR had 60 Vbeta and 13 Jbeta primers. This table comes from immunoSEQ multiplex PCR, and its TCRdb copy is limited to in-frame clones, with some not included. The sample yields 80,000 to 100,000 clones, roughly 75% seen once. Sequencing was done on a sample of PBMCs. Source of these receptors: a man aged 30 to 39 in good health and CMV-seronegative.

The rearrangement uses TRBV30 and TRBJ1-2; 10 positions agree with TRBD1. Germline assignment: CDR1 GTSNPN and CDR2 SVGIG (reference sequence). Losses at the gene ends were 1 base for V and 10 bases for J; bases not matched to a gene: 6. The CDR3 runs to 13 residues. The chain's CDR3 is CAWSAWTGGDYTF. The CDR3 region has the DNA TGTGCCTGGAGTGCATGGACAGGGGGTGACTACACCTTC.

The rearrangement uses TRBV14 and TRBJ1-3; D is uncertain. The CDR3 is made up of 12 amino acids. Trimming left V 2 bases short and J 8 bases short, with 7 bases between. In germline, CDR1 is SGHDN, CDR2 FVKESK. CDR3 sequence reads: CASSQTADTIYF. CDR3 nucleotide sequence: TGTGCCAGCAGCCAAACGGCGGACACCATATATTTT.

This clone was counted a single time. The chain is built from TRBV19 and TRBJ2-6; the match to TRBD1 covers 8 bases. The CDR3 contains 14 residues. Germline V gene data show CDR1 as LNHDA and CDR2 as SQIVND (reference sequence). V lost 9 bases to trimming and J lost 1 base; unmatched junction nucleotides: 2. Here the CDR3 DNA reads TGTGCCAGCACAGGGGGTTCTGGGGCCAACGTCCTGACTTTC. It translates to CASTGGSGANVLTF.

V and J are TRBV7-9 and TRBJ2-5; maybe TRBD2 (5 bases). Germline CDR1 reads SEHNR; CDR2 reads FQNEAQ (reference sequence). V was pared by 5 bases and J by 1 base, with 11 bases between. CDR3 length: 14 residues. CDR3 protein: CASSLSRGQETQYF. CDR3 in DNA: TGTGCCAGCAGCCTTAGTCGGGGCCAAGAGACCCAGTACTTC.

The gene calls are TRBV19 and TRBJ1-2; D is unclear. The germline V gene encodes CDR1 LNHDA and CDR2 SQIVND (reference sequence). The ends were cut back, 2 bases at V and 2 bases at J, with 15 bases in the middle. This CDR3 comprises 16 residues. The CDR3 loop is CASSITGDPSNYGYTF. The CDR3 DNA reads TGTGCCAGTAGTATAACTGGAGACCCATCCAACTATGGCTACACCTTC.

J is TRBJ1-1 and V is TRBV5-1, with unresolved D. CDR1 is SGHRS, CDR2 YFSETQ, per germline. V was clipped by 4 bases and J by 1 base, with 11 bases between them. The CDR3 has 14 residues. CDR3 bases: TGCGCCAGCAGCCCTTCCGGGAGGAACACTGAAGCTTTCTTT. Protein sequence: CASSPSGRNTEAFF.

This sequence joins TRBV19 and TRBJ2-7; 10 bases map to TRBD1. Germline V gene data show CDR1 as LNHDA and CDR2 as SQIVND (reference sequence). CDR3 length: 15 residues. The V and J ends lost 5 bases and 5 bases, in that order; junction bases with no gene match: 9. The CDR3 nucleotides read TGTGCCAGTAGTTTCACCGGGACAGGGGACAACGAGCAGTACTTC. Protein sequence: CASSFTGTGDNEQYF.